This T cell receptor beta chain was captured by sequencing in a study of CD8+CD57+ T cells in acquired aplastic anemia. Across the whole study: Yields of DNA that came from sorted CD4+ and CD8+ cells averaged roughly 3 ug.

It was genomic DNA that served as the template for profiling TCR beta VDJ and CDR3. A single record per CDR3 protein comes from TCRdb applying MiXCR to the reads. The data contain around 200,000 distinct CDR3 sequences, 48% of them singletons. Study-level findings and limits: Roughly 27 shared CD8+ CDR3s appeared highly expressed within patients' immunodominant clones.

Sequencing involved patients with CD8+CD57+ cell expansion previously shown by flow cytometry. Patients, without exception, had severe acquired aplastic anemia. At blood sampling, none of the patients had yet received therapy. This clonotype was observed many times. Its antigen is not identified. The CDR3 extends over 15 amino acids. Trimming shortened V by 4 bases and J by 0 bases, and 13 bases separated the two germline ends. Germline V lookup: CDR1 SGHAT, CDR2 FQNNGV. V usage is TRBV11-2 and J usage is TRBJ2-7, with D perhaps matching TRBD2 (7 bases). The source of this sequence is a human donor with aplastic anemia. Sequenced: sorted CD4+, CD8+, or CD8+CD57+ T cells (not recorded which) from PBMCs. CDR3 amino acids: CASSSQGGGSYEQYF. The DNA of the CDR3 is TGTGCCAGCAGCTCGCAGGGAGGGGGCTCCTACGAGCAGTACTTC.